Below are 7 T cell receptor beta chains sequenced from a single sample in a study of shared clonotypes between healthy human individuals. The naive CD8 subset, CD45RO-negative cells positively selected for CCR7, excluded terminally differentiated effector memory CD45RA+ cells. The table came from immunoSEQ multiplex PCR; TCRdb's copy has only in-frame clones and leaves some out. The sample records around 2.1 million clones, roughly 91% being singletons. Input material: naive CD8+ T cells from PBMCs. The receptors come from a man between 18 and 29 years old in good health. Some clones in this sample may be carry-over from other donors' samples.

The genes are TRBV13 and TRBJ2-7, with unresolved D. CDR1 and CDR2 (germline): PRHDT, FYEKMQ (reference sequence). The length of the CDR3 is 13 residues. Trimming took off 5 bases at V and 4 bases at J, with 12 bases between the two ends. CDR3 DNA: TGTGCCAGCAGCCCATCCCCGGCTTACGAGCAGTACTTC. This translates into CASSPSPAYEQYF.

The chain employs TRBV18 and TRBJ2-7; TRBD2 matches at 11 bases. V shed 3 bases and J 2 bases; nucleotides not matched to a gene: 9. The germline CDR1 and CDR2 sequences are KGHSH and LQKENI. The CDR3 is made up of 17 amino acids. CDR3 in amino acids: CASSPLPNSGRAYEQYF. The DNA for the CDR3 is TGTGCCAGCTCACCCTTACCGAATAGCGGGAGGGCCTACGAGCAGTACTTC.

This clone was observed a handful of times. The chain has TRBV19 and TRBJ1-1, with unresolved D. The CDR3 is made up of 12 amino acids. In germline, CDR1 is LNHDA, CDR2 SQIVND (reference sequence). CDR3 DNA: TGTGTAACGTCAAGCTTAAACACTGAAGCTTTCTTT. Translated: CVTSSLNTEAFF. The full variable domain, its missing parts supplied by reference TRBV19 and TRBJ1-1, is DGGITQSPKYLFRKEGQNVTLSCEQNLNHDAMYWYRQDPGQGLRLIYYSQIVNDFQKGDIAEGYSVSREKKESFPLTVTSAQKNPTAFYLCVTSSLNTEAFFGQGTRLTVV.

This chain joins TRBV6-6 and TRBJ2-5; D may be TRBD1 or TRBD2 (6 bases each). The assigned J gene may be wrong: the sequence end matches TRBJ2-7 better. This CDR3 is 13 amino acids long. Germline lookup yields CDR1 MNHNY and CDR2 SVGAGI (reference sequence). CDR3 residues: CASTKGGPYEQYF. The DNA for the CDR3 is TGTGCCAGCACCAAAGGGGGGCCCTACGAGCAGTACTTC.

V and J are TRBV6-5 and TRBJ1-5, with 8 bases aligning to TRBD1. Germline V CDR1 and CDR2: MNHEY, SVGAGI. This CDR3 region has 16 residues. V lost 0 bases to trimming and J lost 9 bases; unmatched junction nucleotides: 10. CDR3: CASSYSGDRIDGPQHF. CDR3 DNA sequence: TGTGCCAGCAGTTACTCCGGGGACAGGATCGATGGGCCCCAGCATTTT.

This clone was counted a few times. The CDR3 loop reads CASSIARTGQPQHF. The CDR3 DNA follows: TGTGCCAGTAGTATAGCCCGGACGGGTCAGCCCCAGCATTTT. The chain recombines TRBV19 with TRBJ1-5; no clear D gene. This CDR3 contains 14 residues. Between the trimmed V and J ends, which lost 1 base and 6 bases, there was a span of 10 bases. Germline-derived CDR1 and CDR2 are LNHDA and SQIVND (reference sequence). Variable domain in full (rest from reference TRBV19 and TRBJ1-5): DGGITQSPKYLFRKEGQNVTLSCEQNLNHDAMYWYRQDPGQGLRLIYYSQIVNDFQKGDIAEGYSVSREKKESFPLTVTSAQKNPTAFYLCASSIARTGQPQHFGDGTRLSIL.

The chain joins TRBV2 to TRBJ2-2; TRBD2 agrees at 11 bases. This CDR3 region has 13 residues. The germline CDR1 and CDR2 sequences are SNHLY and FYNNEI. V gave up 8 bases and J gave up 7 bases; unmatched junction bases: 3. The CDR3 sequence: CASGGLADGELFF. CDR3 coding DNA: TGTGCCAGCGGGGGACTAGCGGACGGGGAGCTGTTTTTT.